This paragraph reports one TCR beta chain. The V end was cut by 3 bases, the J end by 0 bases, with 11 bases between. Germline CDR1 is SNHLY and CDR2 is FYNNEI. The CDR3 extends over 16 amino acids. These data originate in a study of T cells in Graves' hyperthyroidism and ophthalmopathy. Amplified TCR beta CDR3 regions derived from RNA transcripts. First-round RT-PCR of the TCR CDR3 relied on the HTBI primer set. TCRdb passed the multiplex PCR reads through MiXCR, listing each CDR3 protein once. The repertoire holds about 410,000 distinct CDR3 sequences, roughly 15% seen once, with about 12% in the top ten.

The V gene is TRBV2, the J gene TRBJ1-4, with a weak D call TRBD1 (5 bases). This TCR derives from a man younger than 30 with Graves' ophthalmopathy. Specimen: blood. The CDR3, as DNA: TGTGCCAGCAGTGACAGGGACGCGGCAACTAATGAAAAACTGTTTTTT. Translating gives CASSDRDAATNEKLFF.